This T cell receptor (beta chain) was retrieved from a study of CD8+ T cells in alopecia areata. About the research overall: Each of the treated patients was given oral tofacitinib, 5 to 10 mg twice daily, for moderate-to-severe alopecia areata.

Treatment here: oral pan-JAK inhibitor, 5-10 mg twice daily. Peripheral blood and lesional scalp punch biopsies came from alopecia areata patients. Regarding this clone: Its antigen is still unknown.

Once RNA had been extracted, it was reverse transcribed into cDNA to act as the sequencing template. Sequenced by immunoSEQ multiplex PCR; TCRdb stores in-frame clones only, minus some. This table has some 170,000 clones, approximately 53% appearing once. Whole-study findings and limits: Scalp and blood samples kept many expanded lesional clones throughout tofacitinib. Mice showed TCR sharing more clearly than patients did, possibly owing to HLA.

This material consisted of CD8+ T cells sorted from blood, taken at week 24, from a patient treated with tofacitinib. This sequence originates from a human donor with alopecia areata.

The CDR3 DNA is TGCAGCGTTGGAGGGGGGGCCAAAAATGAGCAGTTCTTC. This encodes CSVGGGAKNEQFF. The chain carries TRBV29-1 and TRBJ2-1; D perhaps matches TRBD2 (7 bases). In germline, CDR1 is SQVTM, CDR2 ANQGSEA. Trimming took 4 bases from V and 7 from J, leaving 14 bases between them. The CDR3 length is 13 residues.